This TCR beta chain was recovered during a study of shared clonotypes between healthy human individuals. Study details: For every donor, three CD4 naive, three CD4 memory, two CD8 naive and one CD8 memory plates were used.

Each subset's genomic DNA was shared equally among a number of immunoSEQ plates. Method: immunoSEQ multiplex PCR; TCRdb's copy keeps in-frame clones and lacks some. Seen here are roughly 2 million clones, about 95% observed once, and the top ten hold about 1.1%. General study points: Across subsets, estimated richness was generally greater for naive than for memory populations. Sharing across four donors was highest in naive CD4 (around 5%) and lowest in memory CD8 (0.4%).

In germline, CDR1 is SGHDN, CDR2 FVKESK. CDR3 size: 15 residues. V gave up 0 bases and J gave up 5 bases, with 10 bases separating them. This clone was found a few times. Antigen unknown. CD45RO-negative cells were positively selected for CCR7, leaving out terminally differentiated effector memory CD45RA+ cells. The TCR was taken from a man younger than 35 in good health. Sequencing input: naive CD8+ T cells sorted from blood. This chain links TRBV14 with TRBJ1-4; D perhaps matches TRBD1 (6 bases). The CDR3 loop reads CASSQEGTRNEKLFF. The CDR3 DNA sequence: TGTGCCAGCAGCCAAGAGGGGACAAGGAATGAAAAACTGTTTTTT.